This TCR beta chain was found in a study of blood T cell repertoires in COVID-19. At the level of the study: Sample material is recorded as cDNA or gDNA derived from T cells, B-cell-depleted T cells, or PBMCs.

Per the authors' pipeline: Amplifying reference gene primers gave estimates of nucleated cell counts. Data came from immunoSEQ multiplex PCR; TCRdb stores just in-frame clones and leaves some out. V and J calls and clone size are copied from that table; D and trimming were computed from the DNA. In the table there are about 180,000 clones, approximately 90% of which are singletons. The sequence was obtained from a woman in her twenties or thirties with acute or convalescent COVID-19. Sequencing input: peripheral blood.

The CDR3 sequence: CASSPGLAGVAQYF. CDR3 sequence (DNA): TGTGCCAGCAGCCCGGGACTAGCGGGAGTGGCCCAGTACTTC. The chain links TRBV5-4 to TRBJ2-5, with 14 bases that match TRBD2. Germline CDR1 SGHNT, CDR2 YYREEE (reference sequence). The CDR3 contains 14 residues. V lost 4 bases and J lost 9; bases outside the gene matches: 5.